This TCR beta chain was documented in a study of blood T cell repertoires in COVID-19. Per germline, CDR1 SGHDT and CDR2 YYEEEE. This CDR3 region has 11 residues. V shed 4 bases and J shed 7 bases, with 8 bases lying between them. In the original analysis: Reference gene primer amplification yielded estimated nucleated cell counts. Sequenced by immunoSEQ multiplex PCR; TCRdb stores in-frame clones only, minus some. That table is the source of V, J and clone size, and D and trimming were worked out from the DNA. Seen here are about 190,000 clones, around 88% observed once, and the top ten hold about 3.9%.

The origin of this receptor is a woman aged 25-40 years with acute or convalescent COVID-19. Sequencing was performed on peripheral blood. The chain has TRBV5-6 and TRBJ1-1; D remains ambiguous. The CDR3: CASSATFEAFF. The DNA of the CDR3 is TGTGCCAGCAGCGCAACTTTTGAAGCTTTCTTT.